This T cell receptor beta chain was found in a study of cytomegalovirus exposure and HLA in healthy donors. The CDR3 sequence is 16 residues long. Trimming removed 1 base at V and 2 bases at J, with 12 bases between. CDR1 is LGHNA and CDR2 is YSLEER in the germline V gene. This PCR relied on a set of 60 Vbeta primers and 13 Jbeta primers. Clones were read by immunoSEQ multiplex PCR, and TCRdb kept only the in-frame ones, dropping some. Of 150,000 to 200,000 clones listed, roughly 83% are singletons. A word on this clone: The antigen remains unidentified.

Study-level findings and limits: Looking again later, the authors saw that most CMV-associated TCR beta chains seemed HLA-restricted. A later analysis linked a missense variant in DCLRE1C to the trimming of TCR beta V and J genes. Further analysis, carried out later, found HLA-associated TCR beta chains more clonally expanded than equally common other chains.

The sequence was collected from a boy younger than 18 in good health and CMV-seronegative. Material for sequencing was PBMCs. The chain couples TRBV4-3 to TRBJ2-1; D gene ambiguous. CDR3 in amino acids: CASSQGPGDTYNEQFF. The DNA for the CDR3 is TGCGCCAGCAGCCAAGGGCCCGGAGATACCTACAATGAGCAGTTCTTC.